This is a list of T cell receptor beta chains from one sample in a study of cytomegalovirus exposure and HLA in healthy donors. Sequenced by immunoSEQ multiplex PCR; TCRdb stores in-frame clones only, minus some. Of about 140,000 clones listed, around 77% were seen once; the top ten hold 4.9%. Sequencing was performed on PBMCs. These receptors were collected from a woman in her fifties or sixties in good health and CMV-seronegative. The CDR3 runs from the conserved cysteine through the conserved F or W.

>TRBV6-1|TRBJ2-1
CASSGAVYNEQFF
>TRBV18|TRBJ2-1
CASSTSGGAANEQFF
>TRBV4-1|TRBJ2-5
CASSQVSGGQETQYF
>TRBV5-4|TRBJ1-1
CASSRDSTEAFF
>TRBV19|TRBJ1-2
CASSTPGQGFGGYTF
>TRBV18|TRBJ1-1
CASSPDRGAGRAFF
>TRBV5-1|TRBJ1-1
CASSEMTGGLTEAFF
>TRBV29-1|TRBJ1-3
CSVEDRRAGVGNTIYF
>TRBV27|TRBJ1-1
CASSLGQGGSTEAFF
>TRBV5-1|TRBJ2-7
CASSFTVSYEQYF
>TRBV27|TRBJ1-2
CASSPSGQGISF
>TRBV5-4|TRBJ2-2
CASPVRSTGELFF
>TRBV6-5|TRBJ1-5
CASSYSVPRGNQPQHF
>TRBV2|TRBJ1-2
CASRITGVGYTF
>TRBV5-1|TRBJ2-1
CASSLAGIPGNEQFF
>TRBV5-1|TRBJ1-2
CASSLGDSSASYGYTF